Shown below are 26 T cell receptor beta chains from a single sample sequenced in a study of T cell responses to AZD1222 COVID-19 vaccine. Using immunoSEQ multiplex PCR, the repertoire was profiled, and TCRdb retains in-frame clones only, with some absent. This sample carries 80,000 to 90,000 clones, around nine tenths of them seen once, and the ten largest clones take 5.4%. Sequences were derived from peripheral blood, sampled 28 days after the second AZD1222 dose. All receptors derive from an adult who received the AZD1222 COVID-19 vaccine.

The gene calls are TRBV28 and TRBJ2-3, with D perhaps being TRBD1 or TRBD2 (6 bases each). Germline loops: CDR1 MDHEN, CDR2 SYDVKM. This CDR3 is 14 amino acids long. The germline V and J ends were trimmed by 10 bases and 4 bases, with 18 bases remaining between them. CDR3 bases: TGTGCCACTCGCATGAGGGGGGTTCCAGATACGCAGTATTTT. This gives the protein CATRMRGVPDTQYF. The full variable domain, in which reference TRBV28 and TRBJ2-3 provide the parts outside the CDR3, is DVKVTQSSRYLVKRTGEKVFLECVQDMDHENMFWYRQDPGLGLRLIYFSYDVKMKEKGDIPEGYSVSREKKERFSLILESASTNQTSMYLCATRMRGVPDTQYFGPGTRLTVL.

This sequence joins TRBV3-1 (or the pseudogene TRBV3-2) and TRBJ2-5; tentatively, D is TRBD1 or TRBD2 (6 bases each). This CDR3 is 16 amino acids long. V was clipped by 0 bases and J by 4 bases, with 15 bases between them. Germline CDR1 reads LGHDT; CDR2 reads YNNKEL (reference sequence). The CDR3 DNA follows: TGTGCCAGCAGCCAAGAGAGGGGGGCCGTTGGAGAGACCCAGTACTTC. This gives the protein CASSQERGAVGETQYF.

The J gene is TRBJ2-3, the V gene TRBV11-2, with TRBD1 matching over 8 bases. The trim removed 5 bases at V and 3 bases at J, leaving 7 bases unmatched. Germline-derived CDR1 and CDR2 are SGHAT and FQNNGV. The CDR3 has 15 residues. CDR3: CASSPWTGQTDTQYF. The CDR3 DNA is TGTGCCAGCAGCCCATGGACAGGGCAAACAGATACGCAGTATTTT.

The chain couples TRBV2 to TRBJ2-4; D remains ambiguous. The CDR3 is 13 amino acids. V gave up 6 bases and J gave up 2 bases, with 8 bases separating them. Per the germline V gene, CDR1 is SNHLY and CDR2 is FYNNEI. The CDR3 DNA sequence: TGTGCCAGCAGGGTCTTATCCAAAAACATTCAGTACTTC. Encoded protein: CASRVLSKNIQYF.

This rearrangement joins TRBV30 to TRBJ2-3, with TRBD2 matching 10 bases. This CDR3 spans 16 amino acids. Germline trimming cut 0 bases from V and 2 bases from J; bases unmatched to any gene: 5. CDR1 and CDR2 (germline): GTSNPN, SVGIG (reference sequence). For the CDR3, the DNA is TGTGCCTGGAGTGTCCCGGGACTAGCGTTCACAGATACGCAGTATTTT. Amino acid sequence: CAWSVPGLAFTDTQYF.

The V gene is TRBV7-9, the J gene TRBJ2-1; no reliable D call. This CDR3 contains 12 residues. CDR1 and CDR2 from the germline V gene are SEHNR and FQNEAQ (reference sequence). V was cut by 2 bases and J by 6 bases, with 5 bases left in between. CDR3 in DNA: TGTGCCAGCAGCTTATTGGTCAATGAGCAGTTCTTC. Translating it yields CASSLLVNEQFF.

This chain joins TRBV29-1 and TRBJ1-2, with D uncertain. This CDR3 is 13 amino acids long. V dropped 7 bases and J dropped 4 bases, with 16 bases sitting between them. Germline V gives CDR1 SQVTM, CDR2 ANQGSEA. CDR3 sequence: CSAGTTSVYGYTF. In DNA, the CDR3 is TGCAGCGCCGGTACCACATCCGTCTATGGCTACACCTTC.

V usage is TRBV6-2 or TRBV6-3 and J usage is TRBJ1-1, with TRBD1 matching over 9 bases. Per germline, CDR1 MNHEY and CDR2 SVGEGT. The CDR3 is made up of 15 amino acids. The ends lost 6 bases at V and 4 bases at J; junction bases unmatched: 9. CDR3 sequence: CASSTHRGQGTEAFF. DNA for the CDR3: TGTGCCAGCAGCACTCACAGGGGACAGGGCACTGAAGCTTTCTTT.

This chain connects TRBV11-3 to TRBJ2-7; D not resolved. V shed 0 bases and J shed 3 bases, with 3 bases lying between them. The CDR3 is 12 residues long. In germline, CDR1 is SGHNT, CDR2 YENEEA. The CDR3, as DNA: TGTGCCAGCAGCTTAGATGGCTACGAGCAGTACTTC. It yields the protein CASSLDGYEQYF.

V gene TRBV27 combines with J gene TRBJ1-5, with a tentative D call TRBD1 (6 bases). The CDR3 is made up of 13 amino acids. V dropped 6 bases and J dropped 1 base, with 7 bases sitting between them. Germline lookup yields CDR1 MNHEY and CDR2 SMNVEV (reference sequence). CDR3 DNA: TGTGCCAGCAGACAGGGCAGCAATCAGCCCCAGCATTTT. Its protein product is CASRQGSNQPQHF.

In nucleotides, the CDR3 is TGCGCCAGCAGCTTGGAGGGGCGCGGAACCTACGAGCAGTACTTC. Amino acids: CASSLEGRGTYEQYF. This rearrangement joins TRBV5-1 to TRBJ2-7; maybe TRBD1 (5 bases). This CDR3 is built from 15 residues. Trimming shortened V by 0 bases and J by 2 bases, and 12 bases separated the two germline ends. Germline CDR1 SGHRS, CDR2 YFSETQ.

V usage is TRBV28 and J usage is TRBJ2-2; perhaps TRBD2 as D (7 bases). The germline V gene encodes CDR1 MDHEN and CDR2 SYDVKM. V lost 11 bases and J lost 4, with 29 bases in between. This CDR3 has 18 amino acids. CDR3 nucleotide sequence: TGTGCCTCCTCCGGGCCCCTTACGGCGGGGGCCATCACCGGGGAGCTGTTTTTT. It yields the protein CASSGPLTAGAITGELFF.

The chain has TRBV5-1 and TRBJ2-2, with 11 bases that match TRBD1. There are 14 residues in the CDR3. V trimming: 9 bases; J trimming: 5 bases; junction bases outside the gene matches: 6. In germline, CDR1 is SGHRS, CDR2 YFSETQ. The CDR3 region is CATKGTGGTGELFF. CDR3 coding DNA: TGCGCCACTAAAGGGACAGGGGGAACCGGGGAGCTGTTTTTT.

The CDR3 DNA sequence: TGTGCCAGCAGCTACCCGGACAGGGGGTACACTGAAGCTTTCTTT. Protein product: CASSYPDRGYTEAFF. The rearrangement links TRBV5-4 to TRBJ1-1; 10 nucleotides agree with TRBD1. The germline gives CDR1 SGHNT, CDR2 YYREEE (reference sequence). This CDR3 is 15 amino acids long. The V segment lost 3 bases and the J segment 3 bases; nucleotides outside the gene matches: 5.

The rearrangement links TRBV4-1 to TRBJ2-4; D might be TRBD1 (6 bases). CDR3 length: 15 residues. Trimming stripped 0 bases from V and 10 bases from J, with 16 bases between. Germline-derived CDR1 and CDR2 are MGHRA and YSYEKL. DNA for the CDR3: TGCGCCAGCAGCCAAGATGGCAGGGGCTCAGATATTCAGTACTTC. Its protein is CASSQDGRGSDIQYF.

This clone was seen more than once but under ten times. The DNA of the CDR3 is TGTGCCAGCAGCTTAATCCGGGCTTACGAGCAGTACTTC. Translation gives CASSLIRAYEQYF. This chain joins TRBV13 and TRBJ2-7; unclear D gene. The V gene lost 2 bases and the J gene lost 4 bases, with 9 bases spanning the gap. The CDR3 length is 13 residues. In germline, CDR1 is PRHDT, CDR2 FYEKMQ (reference sequence).

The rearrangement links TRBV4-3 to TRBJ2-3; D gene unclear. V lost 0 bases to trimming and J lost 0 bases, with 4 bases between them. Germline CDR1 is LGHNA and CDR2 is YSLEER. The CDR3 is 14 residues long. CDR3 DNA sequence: TGCGCCAGCAGCCAAGACTTTAGCACAGATACGCAGTATTTT. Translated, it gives CASSQDFSTDTQYF.

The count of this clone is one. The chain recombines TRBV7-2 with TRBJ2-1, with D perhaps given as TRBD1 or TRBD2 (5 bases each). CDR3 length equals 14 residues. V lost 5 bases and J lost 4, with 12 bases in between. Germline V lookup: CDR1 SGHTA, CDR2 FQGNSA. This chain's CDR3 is CASSERTPYNEQFF. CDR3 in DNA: TGTGCCAGCAGCGAGCGGACACCTTACAATGAGCAGTTCTTC.

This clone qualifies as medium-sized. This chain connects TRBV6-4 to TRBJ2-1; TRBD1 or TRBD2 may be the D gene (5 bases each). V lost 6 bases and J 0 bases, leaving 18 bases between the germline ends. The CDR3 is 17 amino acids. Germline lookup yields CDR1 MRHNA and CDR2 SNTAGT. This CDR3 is CASSPLGTESSYNEQFF. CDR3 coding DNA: TGTGCCAGCAGCCCCCTTGGGACGGAGAGCTCCTACAATGAGCAGTTCTTC.

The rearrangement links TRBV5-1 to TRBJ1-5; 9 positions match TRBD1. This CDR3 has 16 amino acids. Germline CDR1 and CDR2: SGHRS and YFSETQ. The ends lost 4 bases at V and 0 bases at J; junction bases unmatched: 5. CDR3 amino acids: CASSPGQGDSNQPQHF. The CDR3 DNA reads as TGCGCCAGCAGCCCGGGACAGGGTGATAGCAATCAGCCCCAGCATTTT.

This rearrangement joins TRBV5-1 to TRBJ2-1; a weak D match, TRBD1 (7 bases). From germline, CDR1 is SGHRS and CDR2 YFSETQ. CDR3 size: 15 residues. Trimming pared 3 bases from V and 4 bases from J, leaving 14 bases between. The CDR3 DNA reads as TGCGCCAGCAGCTCAGGGGGGTCAGTTTACAATGAGCAGTTCTTC. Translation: CASSSGGSVYNEQFF.

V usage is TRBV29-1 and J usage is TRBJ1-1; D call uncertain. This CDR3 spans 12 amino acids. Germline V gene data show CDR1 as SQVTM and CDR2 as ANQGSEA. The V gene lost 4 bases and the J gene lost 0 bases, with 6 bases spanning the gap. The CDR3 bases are TGCAGCGTTGGGCCAGTGAACACTGAAGCTTTCTTT. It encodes CSVGPVNTEAFF.

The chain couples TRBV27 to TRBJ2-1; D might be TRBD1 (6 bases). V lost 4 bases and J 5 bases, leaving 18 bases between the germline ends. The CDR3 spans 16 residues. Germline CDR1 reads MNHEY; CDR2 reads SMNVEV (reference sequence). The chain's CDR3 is CASSYRAYLVDNEQFF. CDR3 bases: TGTGCCAGCAGTTACAGGGCCTATCTGGTGGACAATGAGCAGTTCTTC.

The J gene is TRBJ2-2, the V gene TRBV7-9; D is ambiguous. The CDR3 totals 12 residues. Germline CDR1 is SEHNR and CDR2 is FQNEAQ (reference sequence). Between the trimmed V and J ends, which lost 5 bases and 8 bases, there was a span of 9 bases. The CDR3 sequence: CASSQPWGELFF. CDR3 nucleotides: TGTGCCAGCAGCCAACCCTGGGGGGAGCTGTTTTTT.

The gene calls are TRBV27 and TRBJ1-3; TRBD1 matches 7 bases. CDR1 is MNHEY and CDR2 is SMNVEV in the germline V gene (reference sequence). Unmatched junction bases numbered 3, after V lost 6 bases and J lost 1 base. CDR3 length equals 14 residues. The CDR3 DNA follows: TGTGCCAGCAGAAACAGGGGATCTGGAAACACCATATATTTT. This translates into CASRNRGSGNTIYF.

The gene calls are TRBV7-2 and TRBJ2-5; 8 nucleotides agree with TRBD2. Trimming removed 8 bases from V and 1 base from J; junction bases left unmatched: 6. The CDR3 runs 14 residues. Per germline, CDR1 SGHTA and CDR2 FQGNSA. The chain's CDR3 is CASGIGGAQETQYF. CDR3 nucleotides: TGTGCCAGCGGAATCGGGGGGGCCCAAGAGACCCAGTACTTC.